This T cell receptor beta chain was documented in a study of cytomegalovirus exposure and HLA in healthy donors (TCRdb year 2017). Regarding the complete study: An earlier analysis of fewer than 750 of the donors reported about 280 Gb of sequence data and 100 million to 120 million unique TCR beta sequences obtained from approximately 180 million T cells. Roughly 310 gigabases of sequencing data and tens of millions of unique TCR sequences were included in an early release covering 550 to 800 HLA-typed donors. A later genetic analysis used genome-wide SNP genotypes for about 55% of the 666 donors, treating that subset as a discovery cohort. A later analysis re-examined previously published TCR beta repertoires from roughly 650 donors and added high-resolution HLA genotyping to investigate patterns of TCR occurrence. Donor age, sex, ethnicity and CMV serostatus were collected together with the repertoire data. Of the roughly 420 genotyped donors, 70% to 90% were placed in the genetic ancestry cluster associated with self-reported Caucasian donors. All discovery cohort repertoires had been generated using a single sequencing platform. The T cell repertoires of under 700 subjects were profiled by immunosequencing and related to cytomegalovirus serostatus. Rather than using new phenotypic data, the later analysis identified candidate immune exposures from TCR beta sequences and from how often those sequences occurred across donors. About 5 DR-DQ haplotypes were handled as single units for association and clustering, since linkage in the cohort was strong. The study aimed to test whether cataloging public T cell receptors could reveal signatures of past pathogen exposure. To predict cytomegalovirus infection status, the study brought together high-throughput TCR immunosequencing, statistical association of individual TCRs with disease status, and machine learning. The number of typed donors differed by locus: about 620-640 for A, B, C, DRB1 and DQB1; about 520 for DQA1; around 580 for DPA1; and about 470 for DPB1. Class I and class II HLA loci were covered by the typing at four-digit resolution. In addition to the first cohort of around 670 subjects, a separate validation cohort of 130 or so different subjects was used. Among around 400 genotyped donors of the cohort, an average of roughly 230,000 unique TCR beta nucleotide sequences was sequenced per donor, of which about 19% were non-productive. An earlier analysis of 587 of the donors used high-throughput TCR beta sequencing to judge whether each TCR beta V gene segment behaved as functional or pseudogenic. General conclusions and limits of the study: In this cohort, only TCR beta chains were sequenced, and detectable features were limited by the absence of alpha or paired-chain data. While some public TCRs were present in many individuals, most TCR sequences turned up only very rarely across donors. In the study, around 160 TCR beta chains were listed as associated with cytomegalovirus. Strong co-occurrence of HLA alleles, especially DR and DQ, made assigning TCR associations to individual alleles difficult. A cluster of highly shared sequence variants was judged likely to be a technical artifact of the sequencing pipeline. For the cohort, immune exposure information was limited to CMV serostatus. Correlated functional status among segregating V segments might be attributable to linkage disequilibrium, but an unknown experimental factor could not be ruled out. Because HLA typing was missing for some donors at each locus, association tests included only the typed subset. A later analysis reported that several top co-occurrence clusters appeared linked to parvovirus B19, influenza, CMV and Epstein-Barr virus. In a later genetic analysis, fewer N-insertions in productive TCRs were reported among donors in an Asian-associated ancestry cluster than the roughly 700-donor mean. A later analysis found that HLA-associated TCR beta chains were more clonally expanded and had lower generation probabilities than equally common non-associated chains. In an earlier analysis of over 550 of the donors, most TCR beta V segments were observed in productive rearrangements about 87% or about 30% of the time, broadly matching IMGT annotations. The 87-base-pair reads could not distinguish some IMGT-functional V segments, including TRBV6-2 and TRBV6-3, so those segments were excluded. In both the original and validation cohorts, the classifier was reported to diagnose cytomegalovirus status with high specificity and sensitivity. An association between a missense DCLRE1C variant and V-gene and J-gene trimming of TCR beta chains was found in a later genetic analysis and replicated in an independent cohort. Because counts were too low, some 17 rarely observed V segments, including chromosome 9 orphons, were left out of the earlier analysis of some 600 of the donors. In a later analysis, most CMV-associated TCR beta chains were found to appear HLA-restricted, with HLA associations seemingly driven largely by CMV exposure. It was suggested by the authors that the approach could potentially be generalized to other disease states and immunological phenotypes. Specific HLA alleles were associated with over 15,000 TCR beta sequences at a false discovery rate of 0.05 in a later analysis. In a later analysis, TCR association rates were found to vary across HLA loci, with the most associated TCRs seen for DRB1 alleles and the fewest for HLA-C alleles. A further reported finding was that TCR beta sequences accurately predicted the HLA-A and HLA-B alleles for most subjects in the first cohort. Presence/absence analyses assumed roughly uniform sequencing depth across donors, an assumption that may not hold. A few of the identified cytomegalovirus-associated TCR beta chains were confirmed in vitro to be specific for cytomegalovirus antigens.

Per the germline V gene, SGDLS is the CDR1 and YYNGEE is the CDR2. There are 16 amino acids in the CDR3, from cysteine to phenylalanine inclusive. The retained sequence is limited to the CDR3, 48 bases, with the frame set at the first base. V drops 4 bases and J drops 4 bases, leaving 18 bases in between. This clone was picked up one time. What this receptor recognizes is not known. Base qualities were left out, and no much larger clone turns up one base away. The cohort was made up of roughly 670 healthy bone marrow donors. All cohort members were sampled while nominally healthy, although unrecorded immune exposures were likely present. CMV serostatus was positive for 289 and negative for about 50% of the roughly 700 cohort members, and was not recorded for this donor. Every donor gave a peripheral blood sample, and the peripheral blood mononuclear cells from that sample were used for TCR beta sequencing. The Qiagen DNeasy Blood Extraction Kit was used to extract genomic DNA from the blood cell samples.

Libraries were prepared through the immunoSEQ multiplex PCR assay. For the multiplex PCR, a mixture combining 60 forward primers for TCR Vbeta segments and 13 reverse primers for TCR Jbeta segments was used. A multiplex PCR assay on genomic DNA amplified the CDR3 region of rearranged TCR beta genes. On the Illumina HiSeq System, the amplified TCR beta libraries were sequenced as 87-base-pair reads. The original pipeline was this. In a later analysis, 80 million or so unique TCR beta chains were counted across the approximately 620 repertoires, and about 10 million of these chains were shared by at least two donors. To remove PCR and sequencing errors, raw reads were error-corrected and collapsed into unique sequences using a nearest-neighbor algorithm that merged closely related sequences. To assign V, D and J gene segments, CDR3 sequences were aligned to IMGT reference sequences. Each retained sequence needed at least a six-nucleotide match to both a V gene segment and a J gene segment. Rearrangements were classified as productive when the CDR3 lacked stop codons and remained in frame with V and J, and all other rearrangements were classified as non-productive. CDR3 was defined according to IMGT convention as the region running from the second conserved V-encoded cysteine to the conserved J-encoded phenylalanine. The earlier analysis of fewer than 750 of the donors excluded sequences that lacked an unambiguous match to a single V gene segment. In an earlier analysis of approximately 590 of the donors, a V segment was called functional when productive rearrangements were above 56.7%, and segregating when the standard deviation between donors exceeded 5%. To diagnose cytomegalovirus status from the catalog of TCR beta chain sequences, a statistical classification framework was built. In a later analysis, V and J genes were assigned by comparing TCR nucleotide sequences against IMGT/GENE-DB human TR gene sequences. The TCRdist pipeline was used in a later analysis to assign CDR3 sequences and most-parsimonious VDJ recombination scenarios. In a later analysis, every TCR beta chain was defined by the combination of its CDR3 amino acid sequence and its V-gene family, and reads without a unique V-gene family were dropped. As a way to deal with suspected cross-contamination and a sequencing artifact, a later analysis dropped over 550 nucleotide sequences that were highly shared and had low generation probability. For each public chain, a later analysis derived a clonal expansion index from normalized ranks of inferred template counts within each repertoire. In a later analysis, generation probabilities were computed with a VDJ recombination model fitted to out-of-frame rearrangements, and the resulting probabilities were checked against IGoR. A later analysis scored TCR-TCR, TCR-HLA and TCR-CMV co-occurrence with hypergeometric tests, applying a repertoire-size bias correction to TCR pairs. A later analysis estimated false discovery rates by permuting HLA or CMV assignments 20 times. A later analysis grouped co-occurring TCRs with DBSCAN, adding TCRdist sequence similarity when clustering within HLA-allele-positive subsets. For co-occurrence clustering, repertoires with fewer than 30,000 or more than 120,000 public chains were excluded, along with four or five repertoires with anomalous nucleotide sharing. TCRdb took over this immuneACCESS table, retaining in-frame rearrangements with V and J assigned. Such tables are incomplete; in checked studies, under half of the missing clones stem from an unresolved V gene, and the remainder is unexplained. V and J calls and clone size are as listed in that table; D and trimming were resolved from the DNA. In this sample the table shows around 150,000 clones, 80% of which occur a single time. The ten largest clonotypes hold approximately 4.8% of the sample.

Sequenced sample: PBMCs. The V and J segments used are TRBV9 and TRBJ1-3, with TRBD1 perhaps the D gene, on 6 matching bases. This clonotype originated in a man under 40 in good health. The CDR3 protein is CASSPQDSTTGNTIYF. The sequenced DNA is TGTGCCAGCAGCCCCCAGGACAGCACCACCGGAAACACCATATATTTT. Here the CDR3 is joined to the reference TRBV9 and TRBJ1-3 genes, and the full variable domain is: DSGVTQTPKHLITATGQRVTLRCSPRSGDLSVYWYQQSLDQGLQFLIQYYNGEERAKGNILERFSAQQFPDLHSELNLSSLELGDSALYFCASSPQDSTTGNTIYFGEGSWLTVV.